This T cell receptor (beta chain) was sequenced during a study of T cell responses to AZD1222 COVID-19 vaccine. Points from the study as a whole: Mostly white British, mostly female donors; authors suggested clonal diversity may be underestimated. Two AZD1222 administrations were followed by greater Spike-specific TCR breadth and depth.

Sequenced by immunoSEQ multiplex PCR; TCRdb stores in-frame clones only, minus some. The sample has roughly 140,000 clones, 93% seen once. The CDR3 runs 16 residues. After removal of 0 bases from V and 7 bases from J, the junction contained 8 bases not matched to a gene. Germline V gene lookup returns CDR1 LGHNA and CDR2 YSLEER. The table lists this clone with a few counts. Its target is not known. This TCR was sampled from an adult in good health. The chain uses TRBV4-3 and TRBJ1-4; 7 nucleotides align to TRBD1. The material sequenced was peripheral blood, taken on day 0 of AZD1222 vaccination. CDR3 sequence reads: CASSQDWDRTLEKLFF. The CDR3 nucleotides are TGCGCCAGCAGCCAAGATTGGGACAGAACACTTGAAAAACTGTTTTTT.